Following are 27 T cell receptor beta chains from one sample sequenced in a study of blood T cell repertoires in COVID-19. Some clones are missing from TCRdb's copy, which holds only in-frame ones; the method was immunoSEQ multiplex PCR. Altogether about 36,000 clones are present, just over 90% being singletons, with the ten largest covering about 4.9%. The sample was peripheral blood. These receptors all stem from a human donor in a cohort sampled during active COVID-19.

The V call is TRBV28, the J call TRBJ1-4; D is perhaps TRBD1 (5 bases). This CDR3 contains 13 residues. Trimming left V 7 bases short and J 1 base short, with 7 bases between. CDR1 is MDHEN and CDR2 is SYDVKM in the germline V gene. CDR3 loop: CASMGGTNEKLFF. The CDR3 nucleotides read TGTGCCAGCATGGGGGGAACTAATGAAAAACTGTTTTTT.

V and J are TRBV5-1 and TRBJ1-3; D uncertain. The germline gives CDR1 SGHRS, CDR2 YFSETQ. The CDR3 length is 15 residues. V lost 4 bases to trimming and J lost 4 bases, with 15 bases between them. The CDR3 sequence: CASSRDTQTGNTIYF. The CDR3 nucleotides read TGCGCCAGCAGCCGCGACACCCAAACGGGAAACACCATATATTTT.

This clone was picked up a small number of times. This chain joins TRBV7-8 and TRBJ2-3; weak D call: TRBD2 (6 bases). V shed 5 bases and J shed 5 bases, with 8 bases lying between them. From germline, CDR1 is SGHVS and CDR2 FQNEAQ. The CDR3 sequence is 12 residues long. The DNA of the CDR3 is TGTGCCAGCAGCCCCGGGGGAGATACGCAGTATTTT. Its protein is CASSPGGDTQYF. The full variable domain, with the rest looked up from reference TRBV7-8 and TRBJ2-3, is GAGVSQSPRYKVAKRGQDVALRCDPISGHVSLFWYQQALGQGPEFLTYFQNEAQLDKSGLPSDRFFAERPEGSVSTLKIQRTQQEDSAVYLCASSPGGDTQYFGPGTRLTVL.

The chain employs TRBV30 and TRBJ2-3; 7 bases agree with TRBD2. The V gene end was trimmed by 3 bases and the J gene end by 3 bases; junction bases not matched to a gene: 9. CDR1 is GTSNPN, CDR2 SVGIG, per germline (reference sequence). The CDR3 extends over 15 amino acids. The CDR3 region is CAWSPVGGRTDTQYF. The DNA of the CDR3 is TGTGCCTGGAGCCCCGTCGGGGGGAGAACAGATACGCAGTATTTT.

The chain joins TRBV28 to TRBJ2-7; TRBD2 agrees at 14 bases. J was trimmed by 7 bases and V by 5 bases; bases with no gene match: 7. This CDR3 is 15 amino acids long. Germline lookup yields CDR1 MDHEN and CDR2 SYDVKM. CDR3 residues: CASSPGTSGSSEQYF. The CDR3 DNA is TGTGCCAGCAGTCCGGGGACTAGCGGGAGCTCTGAGCAGTACTTC.

The V and J genes are TRBV10-3 and TRBJ2-3; 11 bases are a match to TRBD2. V was clipped by 7 bases and J by 5 bases; unmatched bases: 8. The germline CDR1 and CDR2 sequences are ENHRY and SYGVKD. The length of the CDR3 is 15 residues. The CDR3 bases are TGTGCCATCAAGGGACTAGCGGTCTCGGGAGATACGCAGTATTTT. It is translated as CAIKGLAVSGDTQYF.

The chain employs TRBV10-1 and TRBJ2-7, with D perhaps matching TRBD1 (5 bases). The CDR3 sequence is 14 residues long. V was cut by 3 bases and J by 6 bases, with 15 bases left in between. The germline CDR1 and CDR2 sequences are WNHNN and SYGVQD (reference sequence). CDR3 coding DNA: TGCGCCAGCAGTGATTTACAGGTTAATAGCGAGCAGTACTTC. Translating it yields CASSDLQVNSEQYF.

This chain connects TRBV5-1 to TRBJ2-2; 8 bases match TRBD2. Germline V CDR1 and CDR2: SGHRS, YFSETQ. The CDR3 extends over 16 amino acids. V gave up 2 bases and J gave up 2 bases; unmatched junction bases: 5. The CDR3: CASSFIAGINTGELFF. The CDR3 nucleotides read TGCGCCAGCAGCTTTATAGCGGGGATAAACACCGGGGAGCTGTTTTTT.

The chain has TRBV24-1 and TRBJ2-5; D possibly corresponds to TRBD1 (5 bases). This CDR3 region has 14 residues. Germline CDR1 and CDR2: KGHDR and SFDVKD. The V end lost 5 bases, the J end lost 2 bases, and 11 bases lay between the germline ends. For the CDR3, the DNA is TGTGCCACCAGTGTGGGGCAGGGTCAAGAGACCCAGTACTTC. It specifies CATSVGQGQETQYF.

The V and J genes are TRBV3-1 (or the pseudogene TRBV3-2) and TRBJ2-5, with 8 bases matching TRBD2. This CDR3 has 15 amino acids. Germline CDR1 LGHDT, CDR2 YNNKEL (reference sequence). V shed 4 bases, J shed 3 bases, and the junction held 7 bases outside the gene matches. The CDR3 loop is CASSRPGGGEETQYF. The CDR3 DNA is TGTGCCAGCAGCCGGCCGGGGGGGGGCGAAGAGACCCAGTACTTC.

The CDR3 DNA reads as TGTGCCAGCAGCCCCGCCTCCACTAGTCGGGTCAGTGAGCAGTTCTTC. Protein product: CASSPASTSRVSEQFF. The rearrangement links TRBV5-4 to TRBJ2-1, with D perhaps matching TRBD2 (5 bases). The CDR3 length is 16 residues. Germline CDR1 is SGHNT and CDR2 is YYREEE (reference sequence). V lost 4 bases to trimming and J lost 9 bases, with 23 bases between them.

V gene TRBV7-2 combines with J gene TRBJ2-5; D might be TRBD1 (6 bases). Germline-derived CDR1 and CDR2 are SGHTA and FQGNSA. Trimming stripped 5 bases from V and 3 bases from J, with 13 bases between. The CDR3 has 14 residues. The CDR3 protein is CASSRTGSKETQYF. The CDR3 DNA is TGTGCCAGCAGCCGTACAGGGAGCAAAGAGACCCAGTACTTC.

The V call is TRBV28, the J call TRBJ2-2, with 9 bases identical to TRBD1. The CDR3 has 15 residues. Trimming at V came to 6 bases and at J to 5 bases, leaving 7 bases not matched to a gene. Germline V gene data show CDR1 as MDHEN and CDR2 as SYDVKM. For the CDR3, the DNA is TGTGCCAGCAGCGAGGGACAGGGTCGGACCGGGGAGCTGTTTTTT. Translation: CASSEGQGRTGELFF.

V gene TRBV27 combines with J gene TRBJ1-1; 8 positions match TRBD1. The CDR3 contains 15 residues. CDR1 and CDR2 from the germline V gene are MNHEY and SMNVEV (reference sequence). Germline trimming cut 5 bases from V and 1 base from J; bases unmatched to any gene: 6. The CDR3 protein is CASSTRTGWNTEAFF. CDR3 in DNA: TGTGCCAGCAGTACGCGGACAGGGTGGAACACTGAAGCTTTCTTT.

The chain joins TRBV29-1 to TRBJ2-2; 9 nucleotides match TRBD1. The trim removed 7 bases at V and 5 bases at J, leaving 14 bases unmatched. Per germline, CDR1 SQVTM and CDR2 ANQGSEA. The CDR3 has 16 residues. The CDR3 protein is CSAITSGTGRTGELFF. The CDR3 region has the DNA TGCAGCGCCATTACCTCCGGGACAGGGAGAACCGGGGAGCTGTTTTTT.

The chain has TRBV5-1 and TRBJ1-4, with 10 bases that match TRBD1. J was trimmed by 6 bases and V by 5 bases; bases with no gene match: 10. The CDR3 consists of 16 residues. CDR1 and CDR2 (germline): SGHRS, YFSETQ. CDR3 sequence: CASSLGTGTGDEKLFF. CDR3 nucleotide sequence: TGCGCCAGCAGTCTGGGGACCGGGACAGGGGATGAAAAACTGTTTTTT.

This sequence joins TRBV15 and TRBJ2-7; 11 bases map to TRBD2. Trimming cost V 3 bases and J 12 bases; bases outside gene matches: 7. The CDR3 has 13 residues. CDR1 LNHNV and CDR2 YYDKDF come from the germline V gene (reference sequence). In DNA, the CDR3 is TGTGCCACCAGCAGCACCTATAGCGGGAGGGGGTACTTC. Encoded protein: CATSSTYSGRGYF. Variable domain in full (rest from reference TRBV15 and TRBJ2-7): DAMVIQNPRYQVTQFGKPVTLSCSQTLNHNVMYWYQQKSSQAPKLLFHYYDKDFNNEADTPDNFQSRRPNTSFCFLDIRSPGLGDTAMYLCATSSTYSGRGYFGPGTRLTVT.

The V and J genes are TRBV5-1 and TRBJ1-2; no clear D gene. Per germline, CDR1 SGHRS and CDR2 YFSETQ. The CDR3 sequence is 14 residues long. V dropped 0 bases and J dropped 2 bases, with 8 bases sitting between them. CDR3 bases: TGCGCCAGCAGCTTGGGACTGAGGAACTATGGCTACACCTTC. This gives the protein CASSLGLRNYGYTF. The variable domain in full, with the rest retrieved from reference TRBV5-1 and TRBJ1-2, is KAGVTQTPRYLIKTRGQQVTLSCSPISGHRSVSWYQQTPGQGLQFLFEYFSETQRNKGNFPGRFSGRQFSNSRSEMNVSTLELGDSALYLCASSLGLRNYGYTFGSGTRLTVV.

The chain links TRBV6-5 to TRBJ1-6; no definite D call. Deletions cut 10 bases from V and 8 bases from J, with 21 bases between. This CDR3 region has 15 residues. CDR1 MNHEY and CDR2 SVGAGI come from the germline V gene. As DNA, the CDR3 is TGTGCCATCACCCGGGGTACTAGGGCTCATTCACCCCTCCACTTT. Translated, it gives CAITRGTRAHSPLHF.

This clone occurred once. The gene calls are TRBV11-3 and TRBJ2-1; D is perhaps TRBD2 (6 bases). Germline V lookup: CDR1 SGHNT, CDR2 YENEEA. This CDR3 has 15 residues. The germline V and J ends were trimmed by 1 base and 9 bases, with 16 bases remaining between them. The DNA of the CDR3 is TGTGCCAGCAGCTTAGCAGGAGGGCTTGAAGGTGAGCAGTTCTTC. Translation: CASSLAGGLEGEQFF. The variable domain in full, with the rest retrieved from reference TRBV11-3 and TRBJ2-1, is EAGVVQSPRYKIIEKKQPVAFWCNPISGHNTLYWYLQNLGQGPELLIRYENEEAVDDSQLPKDRFSAERLKGVDSTLKIQPAELGDSAVYLCASSLAGGLEGEQFFGPGTRLTVL.

V is TRBV6-4 and J is TRBJ1-1, with 7 bases fitting TRBD1. J lost 5 bases, V lost 5 bases, and 5 bases had no gene match. CDR3 length: 13 residues. From germline, CDR1 is MRHNA and CDR2 SNTAGT. In DNA form, the CDR3 reads TGTGCCAGCAGTCCGACAGGGTGGACTGAAGCTTTCTTT. Translated: CASSPTGWTEAFF.

The chain employs TRBV4-2 and TRBJ2-1; TRBD1 matches 8 bases. From germline, CDR1 is LGHNA and CDR2 YNFKEQ. The CDR3 consists of 14 residues. V shed 5 bases and J 4 bases; nucleotides not matched to a gene: 4. The CDR3 sequence is CASSSRQGYNEQFF. The CDR3 DNA sequence: TGTGCCAGCAGCTCAAGACAGGGGTACAATGAGCAGTTCTTC.

The chain uses TRBV6-2 or TRBV6-3 and TRBJ2-7; 7 bases align to TRBD2. The trim removed 6 bases at V and 0 bases at J, leaving 11 bases unmatched. The CDR3 spans 16 residues. Looked up from germline, CDR1 is MNHEY and CDR2 is SVGEGT. The CDR3 loop reads CASSPVQTSSSYEQYF. CDR3 bases: TGTGCCAGCAGCCCCGTACAGACTAGCAGCTCCTACGAGCAGTACTTC.

This clone was detected only a few times. This chain links TRBV5-1 with TRBJ1-1; 7 bases agree with TRBD1. The germline V gene encodes CDR1 SGHRS and CDR2 YFSETQ. V was clipped by 7 bases and J by 8 bases; unmatched bases: 14. The CDR3 contains 14 residues. This chain's CDR3 is CASGPGQTRGEAFF. In DNA, the CDR3 is TGCGCCAGCGGACCGGGACAGACCCGGGGGGAAGCTTTCTTT.

This chain connects TRBV3-1 (or the pseudogene TRBV3-2) to TRBJ2-2; D is unresolved. The CDR3 contains 15 residues. Between the trimmed V and J ends, which lost 6 bases and 5 bases, there was a span of 16 bases. CDR1 is LGHDT and CDR2 is YNNKEL in the germline V gene (reference sequence). The CDR3, as DNA: TGTGCCAGCAGTCTTAGTACTATCGGGACCGGGGAGCTGTTTTTT. Residues: CASSLSTIGTGELFF.

This chain's CDR3 is CASSPTGTALKSQETQYF. For the CDR3, the DNA is TGTGCCAGCTCACCAACCGGGACAGCGCTTAAAAGTCAAGAGACCCAGTACTTC. V usage is TRBV18 and J usage is TRBJ2-5, with TRBD1 matching over 7 bases. V lost 2 bases, J lost 2 bases, and 14 bases stayed unmatched. Germline V lookup: CDR1 KGHSH, CDR2 LQKENI. The length of the CDR3 is 18 residues.

The chain employs TRBV30 and TRBJ2-7, with a weak D call TRBD1 (5 bases). V was shortened by 0 bases and J by 2 bases, with 11 bases between the two germline ends. In germline, CDR1 is GTSNPN, CDR2 SVGIG (reference sequence). The CDR3 totals 14 residues. The CDR3 DNA follows: TGTGCCTGGAGTGTGGTCTTAGGGGCCTACGAGCAGTACTTC. Its translation is CAWSVVLGAYEQYF.